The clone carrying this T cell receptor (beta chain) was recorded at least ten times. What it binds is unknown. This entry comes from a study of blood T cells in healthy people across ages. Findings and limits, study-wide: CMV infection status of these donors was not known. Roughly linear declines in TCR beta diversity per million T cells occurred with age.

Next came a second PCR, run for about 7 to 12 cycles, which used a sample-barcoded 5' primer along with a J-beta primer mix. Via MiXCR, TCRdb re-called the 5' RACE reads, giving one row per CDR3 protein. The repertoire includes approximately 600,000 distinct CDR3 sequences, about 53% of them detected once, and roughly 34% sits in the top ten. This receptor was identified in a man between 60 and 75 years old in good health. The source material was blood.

The CDR3 region has the DNA TGCAGCGTTGGTGGGACACGGGACTATGGCTACACCTTC. This translates into CSVGGTRDYGYTF. The chain has TRBV29-1 and TRBJ1-2; possibly TRBD1 for D (6 bases). Germline assignment: CDR1 SQVTM and CDR2 ANQGSEA. This CDR3 spans 13 amino acids. V lost 4 bases and J 3 bases, leaving 12 bases between the germline ends.